The clone carrying this TCR beta chain showed up many times. Its antigen is still unknown. The data originate from a study of blood T cells in healthy people across ages. Whole-study findings and limits: Compared with aged donors, long-lived donors showed fewer expanded clones, suggesting selection. There was a strong correlation between TCR beta diversity and naive T cell percentage.

Donors gave 9 to 10 milliliters of peripheral blood apiece. This CDR3 region has 12 residues. V was trimmed by 5 bases and J by 10 bases, leaving 14 bases between them. The germline V gene encodes CDR1 SEHNR and CDR2 FQNEAQ (reference sequence). The authors ran a second PCR of about 6 to 11 cycles using a sample-barcoded 5' primer and a J-beta primer mix. In TCRdb, the 5' RACE reads were re-called with MiXCR into one record per CDR3 protein. Of some 670,000 distinct CDR3 sequences in the sample, about 51% are singletons; the top ten hold about 13%. The V and J genes are TRBV7-9 and TRBJ2-5; D gene unclear. This sequence was found in a woman at least 80 years old in good health. The sample was blood. CDR3 residues: CASSHSLGDQYF. The CDR3 nucleotides are TGTGCCAGCAGCCATTCATTAGGTGACCAGTACTTC.